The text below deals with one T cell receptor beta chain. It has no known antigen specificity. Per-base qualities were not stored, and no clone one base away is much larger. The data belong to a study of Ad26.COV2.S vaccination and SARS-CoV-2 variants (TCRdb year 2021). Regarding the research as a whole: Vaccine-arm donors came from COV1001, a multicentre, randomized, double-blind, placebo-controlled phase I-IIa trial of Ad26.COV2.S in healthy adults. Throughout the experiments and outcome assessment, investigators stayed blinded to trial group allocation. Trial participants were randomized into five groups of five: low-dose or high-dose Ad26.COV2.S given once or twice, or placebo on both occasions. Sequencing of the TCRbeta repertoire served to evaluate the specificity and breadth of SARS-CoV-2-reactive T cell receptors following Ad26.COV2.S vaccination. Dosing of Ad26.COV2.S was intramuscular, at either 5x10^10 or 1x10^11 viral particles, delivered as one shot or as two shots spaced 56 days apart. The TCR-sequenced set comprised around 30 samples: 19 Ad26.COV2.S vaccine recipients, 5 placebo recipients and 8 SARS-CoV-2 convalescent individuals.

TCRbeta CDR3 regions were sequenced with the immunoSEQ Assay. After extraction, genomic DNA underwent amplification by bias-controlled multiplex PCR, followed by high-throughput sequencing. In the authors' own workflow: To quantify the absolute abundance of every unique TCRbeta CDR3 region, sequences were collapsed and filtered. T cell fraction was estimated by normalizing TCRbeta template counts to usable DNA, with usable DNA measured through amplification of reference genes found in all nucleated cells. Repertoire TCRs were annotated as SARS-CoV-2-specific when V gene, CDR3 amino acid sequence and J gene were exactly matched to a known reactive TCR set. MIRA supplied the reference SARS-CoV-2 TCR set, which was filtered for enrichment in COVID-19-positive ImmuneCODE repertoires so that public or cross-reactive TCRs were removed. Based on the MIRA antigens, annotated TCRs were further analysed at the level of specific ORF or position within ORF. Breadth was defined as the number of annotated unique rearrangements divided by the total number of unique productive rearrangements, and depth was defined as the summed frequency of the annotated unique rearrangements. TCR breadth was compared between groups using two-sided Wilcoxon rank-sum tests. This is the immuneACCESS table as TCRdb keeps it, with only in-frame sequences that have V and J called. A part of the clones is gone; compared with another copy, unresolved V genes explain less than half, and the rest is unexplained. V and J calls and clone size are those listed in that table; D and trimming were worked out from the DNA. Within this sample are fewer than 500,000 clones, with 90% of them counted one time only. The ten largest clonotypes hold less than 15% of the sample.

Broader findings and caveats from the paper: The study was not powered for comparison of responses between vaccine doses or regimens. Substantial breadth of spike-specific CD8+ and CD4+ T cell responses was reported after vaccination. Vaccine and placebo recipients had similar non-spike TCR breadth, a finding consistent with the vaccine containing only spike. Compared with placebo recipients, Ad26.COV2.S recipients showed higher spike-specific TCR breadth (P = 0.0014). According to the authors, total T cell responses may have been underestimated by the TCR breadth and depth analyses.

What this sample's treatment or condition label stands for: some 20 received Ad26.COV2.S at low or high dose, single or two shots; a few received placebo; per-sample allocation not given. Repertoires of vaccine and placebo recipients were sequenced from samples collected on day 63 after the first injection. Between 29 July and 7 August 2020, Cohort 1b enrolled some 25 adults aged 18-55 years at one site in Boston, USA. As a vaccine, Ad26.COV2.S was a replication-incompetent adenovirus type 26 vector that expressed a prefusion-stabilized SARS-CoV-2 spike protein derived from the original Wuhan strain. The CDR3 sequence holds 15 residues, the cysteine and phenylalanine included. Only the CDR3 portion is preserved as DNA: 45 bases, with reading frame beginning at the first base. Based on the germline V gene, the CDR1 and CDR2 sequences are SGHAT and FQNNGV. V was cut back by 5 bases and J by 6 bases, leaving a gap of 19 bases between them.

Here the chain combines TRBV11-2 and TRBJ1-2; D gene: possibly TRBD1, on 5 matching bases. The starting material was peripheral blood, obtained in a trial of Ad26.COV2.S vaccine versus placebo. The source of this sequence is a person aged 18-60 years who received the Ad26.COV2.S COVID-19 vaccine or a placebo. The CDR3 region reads CASSDMGRALNGYTF. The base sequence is TGTGCCAGCAGCGACATGGGGCGGGCTCTGAATGGCTACACCTTC. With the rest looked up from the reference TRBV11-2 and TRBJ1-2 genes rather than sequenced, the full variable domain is EAGVAQSPRYKIIEKRQSVAFWCNPISGHATLYWYQQILGQGPKLLIQFQNNGVVDDSQLPKDRFSAERLKGVDSTLKIQPAKLEDSAVYLCASSDMGRALNGYTFGSGTRLTVV.